This T cell receptor beta chain was sequenced during a study of blood T cell repertoires in COVID-19 (dated by TCRdb to about 2020). About the full investigation: Samples covering the acute and convalescent phases of COVID-19 were provided by collaborators in the United States, Italy and Spain. The samples were drawn from the first 160 participants of the ongoing ImmuneRACE study and from 950 to 1,500 subjects provided by 6 global collaborators. HLA class I and class II types, where available, came from metadata supplied by the sample provider rather than from assay-based typing. Subjects who had been exposed to COVID-19, were actively infected with it, or had recovered from it provided the deeply sampled blood TCRbeta repertoires that made up the dataset. The repertoires were made available in a free public database intended to serve as a resource for research on the immune response to SARS-CoV-2. Nearly every sample came with metadata listing a de-identified subject ID, COVID-19 status, age in years and sex. The prospective study material was composed of cDNA or gDNA derived from T cells, B-cell-depleted T cells, or PBMCs.

Of note for this clone: No antigen is known for it. Base qualities are not recorded, but no much larger clone differs from it by a single base.

General conclusions and limits of the study: How much clinical and demographic metadata was included differed by source and by participant, and the metadata was provided uncurated.

CDR1 and CDR2, per the germline V gene, are MNHEY and SVGEGT. Spanning cysteine to phenylalanine, the CDR3 consists of 16 amino acids. CDR3 DNA is the only sequence kept; it has 48 bases, read in frame from the first base. V drops 8 bases and J drops 1 base, leaving 20 bases in between. TCRbeta CDR3 regions were amplified from genomic DNA by means of the immunoSEQ Assay, a bias-controlled multiplex PCR. The source study handled its data this way. Nucleated cell counts per sample were estimated from amplification of reference gene primers within the assay. To quantify the absolute abundance of each unique TCRbeta CDR3 rearrangement, sequence reads were collapsed and filtered. For each sample, productive Simpson clonality was calculated as the square root of Simpson's diversity index across productive rearrangements. Here the immuneACCESS table is served through TCRdb, limited to in-frame sequences with V and J called. Missing clones are a known gap in these copies; in checked studies unresolved V genes cover under half, and the rest lacks a known reason. The V and J calls and clone size come from that table; D and trimming were worked out from the DNA. The sample table lists some 260,000 clones, roughly 87% of them with a count of one. The ten largest clones take up over 6% of the sample.

Enrolling through a virtual design, the prospective study's participants ranged in age from roughly 18 to 100 years and lived across approximately 25 United States geographic areas. In the prospective study, participants were assigned to cohorts based on the clinical history participants reported in a screening survey and a study questionnaire. Mobile phlebotomists in the prospective study collected whole blood, serum and a nasopharyngeal or oropharyngeal swab from every participant. Additional blood draws and questionnaires over an approximately 2-month period could optionally be provided by prospective study participants. Before DNA extraction, prospective study blood samples were shipped either frozen or at room temperature.

The sequencing input was PBMCs or T cells enriched from blood (not recorded which). This clonotype was sampled from a woman under 40 with acute COVID-19. The sequence is built from TRBV6-2 or TRBV6-3 and TRBJ1-1; the D gene cannot be resolved reliably. The DNA sequence is TGTGCCAGCGGCCTGAGAGGTGTCAGAGGGAACACTGAAGCTTTCTTT. It encodes CASGLRGVRGNTEAFF.